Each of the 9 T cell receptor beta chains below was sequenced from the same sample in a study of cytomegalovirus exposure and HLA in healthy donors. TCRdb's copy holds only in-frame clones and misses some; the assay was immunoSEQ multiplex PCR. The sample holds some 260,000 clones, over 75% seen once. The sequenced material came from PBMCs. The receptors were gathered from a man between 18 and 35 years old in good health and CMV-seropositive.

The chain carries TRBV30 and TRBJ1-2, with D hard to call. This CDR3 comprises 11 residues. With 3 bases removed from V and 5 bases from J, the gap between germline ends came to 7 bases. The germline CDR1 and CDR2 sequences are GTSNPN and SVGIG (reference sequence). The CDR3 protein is CAWRGLYGYTF. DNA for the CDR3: TGTGCCTGGAGGGGTTTGTATGGCTACACCTTC.

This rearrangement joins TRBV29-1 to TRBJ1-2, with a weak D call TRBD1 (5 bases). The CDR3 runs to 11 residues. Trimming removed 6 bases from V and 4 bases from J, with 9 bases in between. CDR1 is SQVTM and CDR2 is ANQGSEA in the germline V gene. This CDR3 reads CSVTGLYGYTF. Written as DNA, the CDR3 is TGCAGCGTGACGGGACTCTATGGCTACACCTTC. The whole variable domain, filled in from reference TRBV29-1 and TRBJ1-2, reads SAVISQKPSRDICQRGTSLTIQCQVDSQVTMMFWYRQQPGQSLTLIATANQGSEATYESGFVIDKFPISRPNLTFSTLTVSNMSPEDSSIYLCSVTGLYGYTFGSGTRLTVV.

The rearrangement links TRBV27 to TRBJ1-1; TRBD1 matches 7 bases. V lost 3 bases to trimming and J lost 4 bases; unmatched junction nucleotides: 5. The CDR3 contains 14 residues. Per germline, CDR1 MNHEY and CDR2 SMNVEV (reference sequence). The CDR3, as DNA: TGTGCCAGCAGTTTGAACAGGGGTTTCACTGAAGCTTTCTTT. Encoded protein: CASSLNRGFTEAFF.

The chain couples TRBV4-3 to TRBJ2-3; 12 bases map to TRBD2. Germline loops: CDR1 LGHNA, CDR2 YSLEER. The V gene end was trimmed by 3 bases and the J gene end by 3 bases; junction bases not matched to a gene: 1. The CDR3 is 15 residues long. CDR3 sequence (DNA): TGCGCCAGCAGCCAGACTAGCGGGAGAACAGATACGCAGTATTTT. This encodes CASSQTSGRTDTQYF.

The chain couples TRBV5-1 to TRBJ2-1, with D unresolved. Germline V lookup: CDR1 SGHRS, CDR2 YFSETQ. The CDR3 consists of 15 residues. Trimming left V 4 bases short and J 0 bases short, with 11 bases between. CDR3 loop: CASSPVGTSYNEQFF. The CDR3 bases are TGCGCCAGCAGCCCCGTGGGAACCTCCTACAATGAGCAGTTCTTC.

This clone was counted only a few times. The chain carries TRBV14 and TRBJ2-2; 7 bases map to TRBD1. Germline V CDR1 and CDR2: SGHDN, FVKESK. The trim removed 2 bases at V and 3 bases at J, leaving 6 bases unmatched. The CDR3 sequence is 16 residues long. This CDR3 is CASSQWDSHYTGELFF. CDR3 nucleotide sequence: TGTGCCAGCAGCCAATGGGACAGTCATTACACCGGGGAGCTGTTTTTT.

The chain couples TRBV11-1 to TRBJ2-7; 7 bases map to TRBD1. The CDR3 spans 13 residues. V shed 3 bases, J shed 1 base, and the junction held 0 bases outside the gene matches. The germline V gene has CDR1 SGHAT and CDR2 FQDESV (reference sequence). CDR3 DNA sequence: TGTGCCAGCAGCTTGGGACAGTCCTACGAGCAGTACTTC. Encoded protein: CASSLGQSYEQYF. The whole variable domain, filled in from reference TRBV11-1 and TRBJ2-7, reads EAEVAQSPRYKITEKSQAVAFWCDPISGHATLYWYRQILGQGPELLVQFQDESVVDDSQLPKDRFSAERLKGVDSTLKIQPAELGDSAMYLCASSLGQSYEQYFGPGTRLTVT.

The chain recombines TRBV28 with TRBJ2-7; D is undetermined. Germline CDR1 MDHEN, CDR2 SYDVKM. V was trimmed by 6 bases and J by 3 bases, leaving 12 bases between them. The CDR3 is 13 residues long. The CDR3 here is CASSNGRNYEQYF. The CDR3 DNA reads TGTGCCAGCAGCAATGGTAGGAACTACGAGCAGTACTTC. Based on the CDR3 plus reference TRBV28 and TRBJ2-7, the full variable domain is DVKVTQSSRYLVKRTGEKVFLECVQDMDHENMFWYRQDPGLGLRLIYFSYDVKMKEKGDIPEGYSVSREKKERFSLILESASTNQTSMYLCASSNGRNYEQYFGPGTRLTVT.

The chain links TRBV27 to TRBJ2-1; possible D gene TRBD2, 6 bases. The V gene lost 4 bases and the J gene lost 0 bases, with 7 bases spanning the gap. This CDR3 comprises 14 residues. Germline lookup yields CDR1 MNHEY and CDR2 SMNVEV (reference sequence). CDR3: CASSSAGSYNEQFF. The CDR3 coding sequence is TGTGCCAGCAGTTCAGCGGGCTCCTACAATGAGCAGTTCTTC.